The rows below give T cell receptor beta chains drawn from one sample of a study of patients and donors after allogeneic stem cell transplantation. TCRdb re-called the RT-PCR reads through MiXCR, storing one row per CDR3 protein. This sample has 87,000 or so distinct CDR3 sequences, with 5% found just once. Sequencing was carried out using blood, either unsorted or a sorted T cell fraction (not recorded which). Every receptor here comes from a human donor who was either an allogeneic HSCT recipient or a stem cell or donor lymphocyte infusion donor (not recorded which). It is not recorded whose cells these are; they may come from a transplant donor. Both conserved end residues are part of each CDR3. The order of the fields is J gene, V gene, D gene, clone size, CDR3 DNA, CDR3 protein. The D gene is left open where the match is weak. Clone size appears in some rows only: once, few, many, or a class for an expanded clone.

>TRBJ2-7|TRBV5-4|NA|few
TGTGCCAGCAGCCCTCCCGGGGGCTACGAGCAGTACTTC
CASSPPGGYEQYF
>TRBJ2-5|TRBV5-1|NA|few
TGCGCCAGCAGCTTAACAGGGAGGAGGGAAGAGACCCAGTACTTC
CASSLTGRREETQYF
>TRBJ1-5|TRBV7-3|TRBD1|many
TGTGCCAGCAGCTTAAGACAGGGAAGTCAGCCCCAGCATTTT
CASSLRQGSQPQHF
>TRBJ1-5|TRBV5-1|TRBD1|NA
TGCGCCAGCAGCGAGGGACAGAACAATCAGCCCCAGCATTTT
CASSEGQNNQPQHF
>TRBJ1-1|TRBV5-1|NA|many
TGCGCCAGCAGCTTGGAGGAGGGTTGGAGCGTGGACACTGAAGCTTTCTTT
CASSLEEGWSVDTEAFF
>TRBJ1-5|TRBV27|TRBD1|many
TGTGCCAGCAGTCCCGGGACAGGGGAGGGCTATCAGCCCCAGCATTTT
CASSPGTGEGYQPQHF
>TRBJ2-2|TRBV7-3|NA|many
TGTGCCAGCAGCCCCGAGGGCACCGGGGAGCTGTTTTTT
CASSPEGTGELFF
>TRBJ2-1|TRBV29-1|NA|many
TGCAGCGTTGAAATGTACGGGGAGCAGTTCTTC
CSVEMYGEQFF
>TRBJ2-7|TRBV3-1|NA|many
TGTGCCAGCAACCCGGGACACGGCTCCTACGAGCAGTACTTC
CASNPGHGSYEQYF
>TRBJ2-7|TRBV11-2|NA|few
TGTGCCAGCAGCCGGATCGCGGCTGGGTCCAGGGCCTACGAGCAGTACTTC
CASSRIAAGSRAYEQYF
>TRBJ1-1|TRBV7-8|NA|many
TGTGCCAGCAGCTGGAGTCTGGGGAAGAACACTGAAGCTTTCTTT
CASSWSLGKNTEAFF
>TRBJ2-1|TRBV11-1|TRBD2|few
TGTGCCAGCAGCTTGACTAGCGGAGCGTACAATGAGCAGTTCTTC
CASSLTSGAYNEQFF
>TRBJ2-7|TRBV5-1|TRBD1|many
TGCGCCAGCAGTTCGGGACAGGATTCTTTCTATGAGCAGTACTTC
CASSSGQDSFYEQYF
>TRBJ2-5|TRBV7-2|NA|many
TGTGCCAGCAGCCTTTCTGAGACCCAGTACTTC
CASSLSETQYF
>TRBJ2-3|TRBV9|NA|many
TGTGCCAGCAGAGTGACCGGACTAAGCACAGATACGCAGTATTTT
CASRVTGLSTDTQYF
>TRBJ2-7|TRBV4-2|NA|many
TGTGCCAGCAGCCAAGAGTTGGGGGTCCAGGGAACCTACGAGCAGTACTTC
CASSQELGVQGTYEQYF
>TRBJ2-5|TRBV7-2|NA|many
TGTGCCAGCAGCCCCGCCCCAACGGAGACCCAGTACTTC
CASSPAPTETQYF
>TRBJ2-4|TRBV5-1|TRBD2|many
TGCGCCAGCAGCTTGGTTCTAGCGGGAGACCGGGCAAACATTCAGTACTTC
CASSLVLAGDRANIQYF
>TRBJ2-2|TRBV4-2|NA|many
TGTGCCAGCAGCCAAAATTCGGGTCCCGGGGAGCTGTTTTTT
CASSQNSGPGELFF
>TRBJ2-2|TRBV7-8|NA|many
TGTGCCAGCAGCTTGGGTCGCGGTTGGGGCGGGGAGCTGTTTTTT
CASSLGRGWGGELFF
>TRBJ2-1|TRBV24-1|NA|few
TGTGCCGTAGGGCGCGGAAACTACAATGAGCAGTTCTTC
CAVGRGNYNEQFF
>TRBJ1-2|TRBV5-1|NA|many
TGCGCCAGCAGCTTAGGAGCTCCCCATGGCTACACCTTC
CASSLGAPHGYTF
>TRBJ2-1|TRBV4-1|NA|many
TGCGCCAGCAGCCAAGCGGCGACCTACAATGAGCAGTTCTTC
CASSQAATYNEQFF
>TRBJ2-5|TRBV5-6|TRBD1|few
TGTGCCAGCAGCTCGGACAGGTTAGGGGCCCAGTACTTC
CASSSDRLGAQYF
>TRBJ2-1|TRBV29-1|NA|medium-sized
TGCAGCGTGGGCCGGGGGACAGTCTATGAGAATGAGCAGTTCTTC
CSVGRGTVYENEQFF
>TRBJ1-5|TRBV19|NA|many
TGTGCCAGTAGTATTTTGGGCACCCTTTCATCGCATTTT
CASSILGTLSSHF
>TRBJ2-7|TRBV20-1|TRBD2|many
TGCAGTGCTAGGACTAGCGGGAAATCCTACGAGCAGTACTTC
CSARTSGKSYEQYF
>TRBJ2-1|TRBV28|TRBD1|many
TGTGCCAGCAATCCCTCTGGGACAGGGATATACAATGAGCAGTTCTTC
CASNPSGTGIYNEQFF
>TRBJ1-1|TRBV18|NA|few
TGTGCCAGCTCATCCTGGGCCGGGGACACTGAAGCTTTCTTT
CASSSWAGDTEAFF
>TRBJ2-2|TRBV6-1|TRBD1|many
TGTGCCAGCAGTGCCGACGGACAGGGGGGTGACACCGGGGAGCTGTTTTTT
CASSADGQGGDTGELFF
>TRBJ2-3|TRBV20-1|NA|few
TGCAGTGCTCGGACTTACACAGATACGCAGTATTTT
CSARTYTDTQYF
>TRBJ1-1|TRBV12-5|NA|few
TGTGCTAGTGGTGGACAGACCATGAACACTGAAGCTTTCTTT
CASGGQTMNTEAFF
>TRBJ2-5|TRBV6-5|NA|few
TGTGCCAGCAGTCCAACCGGGGCCACCCAGTACTTC
CASSPTGATQYF
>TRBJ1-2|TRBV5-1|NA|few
TGCGCCAGCAGCCCATACAGGGCGCGCGATGGCTACACCTTC
CASSPYRARDGYTF
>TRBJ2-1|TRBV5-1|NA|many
TGCGCCAGCAGCTTGGTGGCTTCCGCCTACAATGAGCAGTTCTTC
CASSLVASAYNEQFF
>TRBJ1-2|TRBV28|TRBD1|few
TGTGCCAGCAGTTTAGGCCCGGGACAGGGCTATGGCTACACCTTC
CASSLGPGQGYGYTF
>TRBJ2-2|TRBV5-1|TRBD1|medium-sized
TGCGCCAGCAGCTTGGCGGGACAGGGTTACACCGGGGAGCTGTTTTTT
CASSLAGQGYTGELFF
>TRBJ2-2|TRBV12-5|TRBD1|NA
TGTGCTAGTGGTTTGGGACAGGGATACACCGGGGAGCTGTTTTTT
CASGLGQGYTGELFF
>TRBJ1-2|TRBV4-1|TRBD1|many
TGCGCCAGCAGCCAAGATAGGACAACAGGGGGAATATATGGCTACACCTTC
CASSQDRTTGGIYGYTF
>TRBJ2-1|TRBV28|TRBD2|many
TGTGCCAGCAGGCACACTAGCGGGATGCTGACGGAGTTCTTC
CASRHTSGMLTEFF
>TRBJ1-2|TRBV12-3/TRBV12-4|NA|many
TGTGCCAGCAATTTCCCCGAGTCTGTTGGCTACACCTTC
CASNFPESVGYTF
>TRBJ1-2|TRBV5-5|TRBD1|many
TGTGCCAGCAGTCCGGGACAGGGAGGCTATGGCTACACCTTC
CASSPGQGGYGYTF
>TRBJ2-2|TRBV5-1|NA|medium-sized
TGCGCCAGCAGCAATGGACAGCCCGGGGAGCTGTTTTTT
CASSNGQPGELFF
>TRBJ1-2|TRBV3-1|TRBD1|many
TGTGCCAGCAGCCAACAGACAGGGGGACGGGGGAACTATGGCTACACCTTC
CASSQQTGGRGNYGYTF
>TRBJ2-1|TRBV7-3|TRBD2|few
TGTGCCAGCAGCCCAAGGCGGGAGAGTGAGCAGTTCTTC
CASSPRRESEQFF
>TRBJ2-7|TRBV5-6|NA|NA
TGTGCCAGCAGCTTGGCCAGCAGGGCTGGTTACGAGCAGTACTTC
CASSLASRAGYEQYF
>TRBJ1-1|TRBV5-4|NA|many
TGTGCCAGCAGCCCGCTTCCCACTGGGAACACTGAAGCTTTCTTT
CASSPLPTGNTEAFF
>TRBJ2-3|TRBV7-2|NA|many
TGTGCCAGCAGTACAAACACAGATACGCAGTATTTT
CASSTNTDTQYF
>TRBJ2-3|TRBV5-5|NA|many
TGTGCCAGCAGCTTGAGGGTATACACAGATACGCAGTATTTT
CASSLRVYTDTQYF
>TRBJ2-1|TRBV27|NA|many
TGTGCCAGCAGTCCCATCGAACGGCTACACAATGAGCAGTTCTTC
CASSPIERLHNEQFF
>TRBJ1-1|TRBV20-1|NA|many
TGCAGTGCTAGCGGGTTTTTCACTGAAGCTTTCTTT
CSASGFFTEAFF
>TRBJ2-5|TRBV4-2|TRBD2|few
TGTGCCAGCAGCCAAGAAGGATCTGTAGCGGGCGGGGGGACGATCCAGTACTTC
CASSQEGSVAGGGTIQYF
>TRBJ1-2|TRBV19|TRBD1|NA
TGTGCCAGTAGTATCAATCACGGACAGGGTGGCTACACCTTC
CASSINHGQGGYTF
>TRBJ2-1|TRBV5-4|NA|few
TGTGCCAGCAGCTTGGTGGGGTCCCGCCAGAATGAGCAGTTCTTC
CASSLVGSRQNEQFF
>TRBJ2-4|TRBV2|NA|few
TGTGCCAGCAGTGAACTGGGGAAGGGGAACATTCAGTACTTC
CASSELGKGNIQYF
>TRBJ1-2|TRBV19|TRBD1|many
TGTGCCAGTAGTATAGTCGCAGGGGGCTATGGCTACACCTTC
CASSIVAGGYGYTF
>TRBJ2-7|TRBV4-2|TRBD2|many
TGTGCCAGCAGCCGTCGACTAGCGGGGAGATCAGAGAAATACGAGCAGTACTTC
CASSRRLAGRSEKYEQYF
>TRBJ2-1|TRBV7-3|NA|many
TGTGCCAGCAGCCCCCAACCAGGGCTCAGCTCCTACAATGAGCAGTTCTTC
CASSPQPGLSSYNEQFF